The 18 T cell receptor beta chains presented below share a single source sample, sequenced in a study of T cell repertoires in ileal Crohn's disease. Clones were read by immunoSEQ multiplex PCR, and TCRdb kept only the in-frame ones, dropping some. The sample gives roughly 28,000 clones, roughly 81% of which show up once; roughly 5.5% is in the top ten. What was sequenced was ileal tissue. These receptor sequences come from an adult with Crohn's disease.

The rearrangement links TRBV4-1 to TRBJ1-2, with D tentatively TRBD1 (5 bases). V lost 1 base and J lost 5, with 11 bases in between. Germline-derived CDR1 and CDR2 are MGHRA and YSYEKL. The CDR3 covers 14 residues. CDR3 sequence: CASSQGQGVYGYTF. In DNA form, the CDR3 reads TGCGCCAGCAGCCAAGGCCAAGGGGTATATGGCTACACCTTC.

The gene calls are TRBV7-2 and TRBJ1-1; possible D gene TRBD1, 5 bases. The length of the CDR3 is 13 residues. Germline values: CDR1 SGHTA, CDR2 FQGNSA. V shed 4 bases and J shed 2 bases, with 8 bases lying between them. As DNA, the CDR3 is TGTGCCAGCAGCTCGCAGGGAAACACTGAAGCTTTCTTT. This gives the protein CASSSQGNTEAFF.

The chain has TRBV30 and TRBJ2-5, with 12 nucleotides matching TRBD2. CDR3 size: 14 residues. Germline V CDR1 and CDR2: GTSNPN, SVGIG (reference sequence). V shed 2 bases and J 6 bases; nucleotides not matched to a gene: 4. Here the CDR3 reads CAWSMLAGGQTQYF. CDR3 bases: TGTGCCTGGAGTATGCTAGCGGGGGGGCAGACCCAGTACTTC.

The rearrangement joins TRBV25-1 to TRBJ1-6; 7 bases are shared with TRBD1. The V segment lost 5 bases and the J segment 5 bases; nucleotides outside the gene matches: 6. CDR3 length: 15 amino acids. The V gene's germline CDR1 is MGHDK and CDR2 SYGVNS. CDR3 sequence: CASSFQGVDNSPLHF. In nucleotides, the CDR3 is TGTGCCAGCAGTTTTCAGGGGGTTGATAATTCACCCCTCCACTTT.

The rearrangement links TRBV9 to TRBJ2-3, with TRBD2 matching 12 bases. Germline V CDR1 and CDR2: SGDLS, YYNGEE. This CDR3 has 17 amino acids. V was pared by 4 bases and J by 5 bases, with 11 bases of the junction left unmatched. The CDR3 DNA sequence: TGTGCCAGCAGCCCCGAGACAGGACTAGCGGGGCGAGATACGCAGTATTTT. Its translation: CASSPETGLAGRDTQYF.

CDR3 DNA: TGTGCCAGCAGTCGGGACAGGGAGGGTGGCTACACCTTC. Residues: CASSRDREGGYTF. The rearrangement uses TRBV2 and TRBJ1-2; 9 nucleotides line up with TRBD1. Germline V gives CDR1 SNHLY, CDR2 FYNNEI. Germline trimming cut 5 bases from V and 7 bases from J; bases unmatched to any gene: 5. The CDR3 length is 13 residues.

The rearrangement links TRBV4-1 to TRBJ2-3; 7 nucleotides agree with TRBD2. The germline CDR1 and CDR2 sequences are MGHRA and YSYEKL. This CDR3 has 16 amino acids. Germline trimming cut 3 bases from V and 3 bases from J; bases unmatched to any gene: 9. CDR3 nucleotides: TGCGCCAGCAGCCAGTTGCCCGGGGGGATAACAGATACGCAGTATTTT. Its protein is CASSQLPGGITDTQYF.

CDR3 in amino acids: CASSAPGQNTEAFF. The DNA of the CDR3 is TGTGCCAGCAGCGCTCCGGGACAGAACACTGAAGCTTTCTTT. The chain employs TRBV7-9 and TRBJ1-1, with D maybe TRBD1 (6 bases). V was shortened by 5 bases and J by 1 base, with 11 bases between the two germline ends. The CDR3 is made up of 14 amino acids. Germline-derived CDR1 and CDR2 are SEHNR and FQNEAQ (reference sequence).

In this sample, this clone turned up once. This chain uses TRBV4-2 with TRBJ2-5, with 11 bases lining up with TRBD2. The J call may be in error: the DNA end matches TRBJ2-7 better. This CDR3 has 17 amino acids. Germline CDR1 reads LGHNA; CDR2 reads YNFKEQ. The CDR3 is CASSSSGGAGRTYEQYF. In nucleotides, the CDR3 is TGTGCCAGCAGCAGTAGCGGGGGGGCCGGTAGAACCTACGAGCAGTACTTC.

This clone was detected once. The rearrangement links TRBV29-1 to TRBJ1-1, with D possibly being TRBD1 (5 bases). Germline lookup yields CDR1 SQVTM and CDR2 ANQGSEA. The CDR3 runs to 12 residues. Trimming removed 3 bases at V and 6 bases at J, with 11 bases between. Here the CDR3 DNA reads TGCAGCGTTGAGGGCGGGGGGGCTGAAGCTTTCTTT. This codes for CSVEGGGAEAFF.

J is TRBJ2-5 and V is TRBV7-2; D unclear. The V and J ends lost 1 base and 9 bases respectively, with 12 bases between them. The germline CDR1 and CDR2 sequences are SGHTA and FQGNSA. This CDR3 spans 13 amino acids. This CDR3 is CASSLEAVAAQYF. DNA for the CDR3: TGTGCCAGCAGCTTAGAAGCCGTGGCGGCCCAGTACTTC. The full variable domain, rest sourced from reference TRBV7-2 and TRBJ2-5, is GAGVSQSPSNKVTEKGKDVELRCDPISGHTALYWYRQSLGQGLEFLIYFQGNSAPDKSGLPSDRFSAERTGGSVSTLTIQRTQQEDSAVYLCASSLEAVAAQYFGPGTRLLVL.

This rearrangement joins TRBV27 to TRBJ1-2; 10 nucleotides agree with TRBD1. The CDR3 runs to 17 residues. From germline, CDR1 is MNHEY and CDR2 SMNVEV (reference sequence). V was pared by 6 bases and J by 1 base, with 11 bases of the junction left unmatched. CDR3 in amino acids: CASRERDRGRYNYGYTF. CDR3 in DNA: TGTGCCAGCAGGGAGCGGGACAGGGGAAGATATAACTATGGCTACACCTTC.

V and J are TRBV29-1 and TRBJ1-1; no firm D call. This CDR3 spans 13 amino acids. The germline V gene encodes CDR1 SQVTM and CDR2 ANQGSEA. V shed 4 bases and J shed 4 bases, with 13 bases lying between them. CDR3 DNA: TGCAGCGTTGGCTTAGCGGGTGGCACTGAAGCTTTCTTT. This encodes CSVGLAGGTEAFF.

The genes are TRBV10-1 and TRBJ2-2; 8 bases map to TRBD1. Germline trimming cut 5 bases from V and 0 bases from J; bases unmatched to any gene: 2. Germline loops: CDR1 WNHNN, CDR2 SYGVQD (reference sequence). The CDR3 covers 15 residues. The CDR3: CASSPGQANTGELFF. The CDR3 coding sequence is TGCGCCAGCAGTCCGGGACAGGCGAACACCGGGGAGCTGTTTTTT.

This sequence joins TRBV14 and TRBJ2-7; 12 bases agree with TRBD2. The CDR3 is made up of 14 amino acids. The germline V gene has CDR1 SGHDN and CDR2 FVKESK. Trimming removed 4 bases from V and 5 bases from J; junction bases left unmatched: 3. The CDR3 DNA follows: TGTGCCAGCAGCCCTAGCGGGGGGGCAAACGAGCAGTACTTC. This translates into CASSPSGGANEQYF.

The chain links TRBV2 to TRBJ2-5; 8 bases map to TRBD1. Germline V gene data show CDR1 as SNHLY and CDR2 as FYNNEI. CDR3 size: 14 residues. The J segment lost 4 bases and the V segment lost 1 base, leaving 2 bases of the junction unmatched. The CDR3 sequence is CASSEGTGPETQYF. Here the CDR3 DNA reads TGTGCCAGCAGTGAAGGGACAGGGCCAGAGACCCAGTACTTC.

The chain recombines TRBV19 with TRBJ1-2; D perhaps matches TRBD1 (6 bases). This CDR3 has 13 amino acids. Deletions cut 5 bases from V and 6 bases from J, with 13 bases between. Germline V gives CDR1 LNHDA, CDR2 SQIVND (reference sequence). The DNA of the CDR3 is TGTGCCAGTAGTGCCCTTGGGGGCGATGGCTACACCTTC. It specifies CASSALGGDGYTF. The full variable domain, completed using reference TRBV19 and TRBJ1-2, is DGGITQSPKYLFRKEGQNVTLSCEQNLNHDAMYWYRQDPGQGLRLIYYSQIVNDFQKGDIAEGYSVSREKKESFPLTVTSAQKNPTAFYLCASSALGGDGYTFGSGTRLTVV.

This chain links TRBV6-6 with TRBJ2-5; TRBD2 is a possible D gene (7 bases). There are 16 residues in the CDR3. Looked up from germline, CDR1 is MNHNY and CDR2 is SVGAGI (reference sequence). The germline V and J ends were trimmed by 0 bases and 0 bases, with 11 bases remaining between them. The CDR3 reads CASSYSGGGNQETQYF. The CDR3 nucleotides read TGTGCCAGCAGTTACTCAGGGGGGGGGAACCAAGAGACCCAGTACTTC.